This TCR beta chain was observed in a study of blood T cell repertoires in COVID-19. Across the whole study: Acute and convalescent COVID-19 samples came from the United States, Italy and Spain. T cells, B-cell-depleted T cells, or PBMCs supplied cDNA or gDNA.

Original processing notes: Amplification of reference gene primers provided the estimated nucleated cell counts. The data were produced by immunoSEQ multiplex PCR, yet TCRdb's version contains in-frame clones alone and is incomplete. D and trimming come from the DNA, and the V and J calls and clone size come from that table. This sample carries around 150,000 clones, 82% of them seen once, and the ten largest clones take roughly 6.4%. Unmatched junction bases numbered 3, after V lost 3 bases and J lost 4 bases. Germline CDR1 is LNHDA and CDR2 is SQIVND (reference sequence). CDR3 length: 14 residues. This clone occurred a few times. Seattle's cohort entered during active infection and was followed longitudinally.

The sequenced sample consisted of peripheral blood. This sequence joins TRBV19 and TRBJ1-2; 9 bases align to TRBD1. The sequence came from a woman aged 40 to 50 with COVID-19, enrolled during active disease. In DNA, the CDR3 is TGTGCCAGTAGTATGGGACAGGGAACCTATGGCTACACCTTC. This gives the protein CASSMGQGTYGYTF.